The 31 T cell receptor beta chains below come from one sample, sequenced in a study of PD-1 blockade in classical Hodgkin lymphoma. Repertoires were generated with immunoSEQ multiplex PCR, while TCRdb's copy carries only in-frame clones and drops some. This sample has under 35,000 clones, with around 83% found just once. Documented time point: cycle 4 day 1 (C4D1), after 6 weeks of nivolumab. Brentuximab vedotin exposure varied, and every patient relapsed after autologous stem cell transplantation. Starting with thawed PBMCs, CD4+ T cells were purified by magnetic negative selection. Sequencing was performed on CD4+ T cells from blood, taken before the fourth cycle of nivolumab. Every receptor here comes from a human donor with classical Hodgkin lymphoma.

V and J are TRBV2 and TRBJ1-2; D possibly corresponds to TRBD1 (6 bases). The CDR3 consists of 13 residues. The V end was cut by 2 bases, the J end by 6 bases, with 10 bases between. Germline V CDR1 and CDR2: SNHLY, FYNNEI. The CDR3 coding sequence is TGTGCCAGCAGTGAATCCGGGGGCCATGGCTACACCTTC. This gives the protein CASSESGGHGYTF.

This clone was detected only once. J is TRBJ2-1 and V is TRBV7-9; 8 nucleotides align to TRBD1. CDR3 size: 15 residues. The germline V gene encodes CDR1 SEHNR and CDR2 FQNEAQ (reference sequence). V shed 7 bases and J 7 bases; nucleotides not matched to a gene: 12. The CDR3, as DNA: TGTGCCAGCACCCAGGACAGGGTCCTTTTTAATGAGCAGTTCTTC. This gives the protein CASTQDRVLFNEQFF.

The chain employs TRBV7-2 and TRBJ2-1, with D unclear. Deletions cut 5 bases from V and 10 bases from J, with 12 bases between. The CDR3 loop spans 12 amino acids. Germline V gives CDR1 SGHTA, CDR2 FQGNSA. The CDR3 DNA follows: TGTGCCAGCAGCGCTGAGACCCAAGAGCAGTTCTTC. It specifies CASSAETQEQFF.

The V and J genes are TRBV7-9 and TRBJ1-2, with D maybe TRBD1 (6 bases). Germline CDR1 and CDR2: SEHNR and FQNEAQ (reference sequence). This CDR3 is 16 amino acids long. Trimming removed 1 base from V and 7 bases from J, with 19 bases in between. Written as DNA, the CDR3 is TGTGCCAGCAGCTTAGGGGCAGGGGTTTTGCTTAGTGGCTACACCTTC. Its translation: CASSLGAGVLLSGYTF.

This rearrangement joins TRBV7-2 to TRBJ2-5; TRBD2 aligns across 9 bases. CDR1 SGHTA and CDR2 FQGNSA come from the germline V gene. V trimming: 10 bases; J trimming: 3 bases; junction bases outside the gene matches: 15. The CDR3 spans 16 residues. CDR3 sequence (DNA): TGTGCCACCGCTGGGAGGGGGACTAGCCTAAAAGAGACCCAGTACTTC. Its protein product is CATAGRGTSLKETQYF.

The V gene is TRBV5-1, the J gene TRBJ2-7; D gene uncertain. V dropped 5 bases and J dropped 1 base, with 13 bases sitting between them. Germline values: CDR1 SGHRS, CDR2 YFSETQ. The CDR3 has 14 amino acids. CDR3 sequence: CASRRSADSYEQYF. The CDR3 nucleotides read TGCGCCAGCAGACGGTCAGCAGATTCCTACGAGCAGTACTTC. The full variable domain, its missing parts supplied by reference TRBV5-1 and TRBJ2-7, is KAGVTQTPRYLIKTRGQQVTLSCSPISGHRSVSWYQQTPGQGLQFLFEYFSETQRNKGNFPGRFSGRQFSNSRSEMNVSTLELGDSALYLCASRRSADSYEQYFGPGTRLTVT.

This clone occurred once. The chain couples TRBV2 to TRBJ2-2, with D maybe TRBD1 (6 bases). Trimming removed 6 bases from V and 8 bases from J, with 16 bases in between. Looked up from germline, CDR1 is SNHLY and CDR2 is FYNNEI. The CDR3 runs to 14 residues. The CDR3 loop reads CASRADRRLGELFF. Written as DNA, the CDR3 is TGTGCCAGCAGGGCCGACAGGCGTCTAGGGGAGCTGTTTTTT.

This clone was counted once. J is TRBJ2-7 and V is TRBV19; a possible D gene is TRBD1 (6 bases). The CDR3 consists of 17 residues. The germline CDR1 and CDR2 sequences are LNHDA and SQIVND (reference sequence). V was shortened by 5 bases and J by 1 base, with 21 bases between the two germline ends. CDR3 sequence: CASSPSRPGVVSYEQYF. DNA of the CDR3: TGTGCCAGTAGTCCAAGTAGGCCAGGGGTCGTGTCCTACGAGCAGTACTTC.

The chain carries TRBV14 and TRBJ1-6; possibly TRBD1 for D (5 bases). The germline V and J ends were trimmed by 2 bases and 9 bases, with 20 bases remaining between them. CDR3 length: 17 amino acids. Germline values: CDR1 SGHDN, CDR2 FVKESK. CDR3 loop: CASSQLKQASRSSPLHF. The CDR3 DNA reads TGTGCCAGCAGCCAACTAAAACAGGCCTCCAGGAGTTCACCCCTCCACTTT.

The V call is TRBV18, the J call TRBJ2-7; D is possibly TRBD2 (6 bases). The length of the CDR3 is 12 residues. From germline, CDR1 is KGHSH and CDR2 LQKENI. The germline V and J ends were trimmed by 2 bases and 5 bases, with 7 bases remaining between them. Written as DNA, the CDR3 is TGTGCCAGCTCACCAACGGGGGACGAGCAGTACTTC. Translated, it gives CASSPTGDEQYF.

In DNA form, the CDR3 reads TGTGCCAGCTCACCCAGCGAACACTATGGCTACACCTTC. It codes for CASSPSEHYGYTF. The genes are TRBV18 and TRBJ1-2; D unresolved. Trimming left V 3 bases short and J 3 bases short, with 8 bases between. Germline lookup yields CDR1 KGHSH and CDR2 LQKENI. The CDR3 length is 13 residues.

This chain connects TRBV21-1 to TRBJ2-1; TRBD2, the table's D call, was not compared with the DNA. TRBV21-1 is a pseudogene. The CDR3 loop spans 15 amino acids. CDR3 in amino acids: CASSSRRGRGDEQFF. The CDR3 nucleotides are TGTGCCAGCAGCTCCCGGCGCGGGAGAGGGGATGAGCAGTTCTTC.

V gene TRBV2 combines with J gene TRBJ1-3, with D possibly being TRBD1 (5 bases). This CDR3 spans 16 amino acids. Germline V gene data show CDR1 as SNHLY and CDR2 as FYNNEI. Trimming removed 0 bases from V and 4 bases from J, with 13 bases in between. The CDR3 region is CASSEALRVLGNTIYF. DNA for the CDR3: TGTGCCAGCAGTGAAGCCCTCAGGGTTCTCGGAAACACCATATATTTT.

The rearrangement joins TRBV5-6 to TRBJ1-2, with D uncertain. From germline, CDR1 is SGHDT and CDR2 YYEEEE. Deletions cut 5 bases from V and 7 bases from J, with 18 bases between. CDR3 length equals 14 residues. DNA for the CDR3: TGTGCCAGCAGATCCTATGTGGGAGGATCTGGCTACACCTTC. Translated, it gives CASRSYVGGSGYTF.

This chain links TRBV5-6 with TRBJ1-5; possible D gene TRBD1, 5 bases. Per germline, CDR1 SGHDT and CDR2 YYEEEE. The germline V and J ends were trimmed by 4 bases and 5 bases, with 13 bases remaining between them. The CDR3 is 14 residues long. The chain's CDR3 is CASSLGLTDQPQHF. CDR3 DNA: TGTGCCAGCAGCCTGGGACTGACTGATCAGCCCCAGCATTTT.

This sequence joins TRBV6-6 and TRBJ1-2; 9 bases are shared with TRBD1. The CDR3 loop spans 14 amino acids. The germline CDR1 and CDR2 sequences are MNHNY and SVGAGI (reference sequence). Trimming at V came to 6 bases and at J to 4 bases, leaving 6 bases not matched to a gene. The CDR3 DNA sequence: TGTGCCAGCAGACCACAGACAGGGGGCTATGGCTACACCTTC. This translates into CASRPQTGGYGYTF.

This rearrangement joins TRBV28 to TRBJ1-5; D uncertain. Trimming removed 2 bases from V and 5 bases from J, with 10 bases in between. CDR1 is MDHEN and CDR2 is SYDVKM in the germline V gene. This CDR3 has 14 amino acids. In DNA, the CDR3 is TGTGCCAGCAGTTTAGGTGGGTTGGATCAGCCCCAGCATTTT. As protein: CASSLGGLDQPQHF.

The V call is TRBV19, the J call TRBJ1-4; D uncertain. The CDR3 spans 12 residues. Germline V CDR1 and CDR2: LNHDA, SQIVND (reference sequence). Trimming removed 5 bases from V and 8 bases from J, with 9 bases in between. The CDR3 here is CASSPRREKLFF. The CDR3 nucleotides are TGTGCCAGTAGTCCCCGTCGGGAAAAACTGTTTTTT. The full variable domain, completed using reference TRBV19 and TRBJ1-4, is DGGITQSPKYLFRKEGQNVTLSCEQNLNHDAMYWYRQDPGQGLRLIYYSQIVNDFQKGDIAEGYSVSREKKESFPLTVTSAQKNPTAFYLCASSPRREKLFFGSGTQLSVL.

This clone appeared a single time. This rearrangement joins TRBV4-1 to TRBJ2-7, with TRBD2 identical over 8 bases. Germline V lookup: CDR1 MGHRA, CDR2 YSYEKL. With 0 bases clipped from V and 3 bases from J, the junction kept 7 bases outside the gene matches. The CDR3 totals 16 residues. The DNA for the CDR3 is TGCGCCAGCAGCCAAGATGCCAGCGGGAGTGTCTACGAGCAGTACTTC. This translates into CASSQDASGSVYEQYF.

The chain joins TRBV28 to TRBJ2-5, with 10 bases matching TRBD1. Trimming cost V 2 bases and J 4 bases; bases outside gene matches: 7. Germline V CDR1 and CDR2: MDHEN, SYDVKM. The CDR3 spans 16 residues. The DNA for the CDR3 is TGTGCCAGCAGTTTAGCCAGACAGGGGGCAAGAGAGACCCAGTACTTC. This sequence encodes CASSLARQGARETQYF.

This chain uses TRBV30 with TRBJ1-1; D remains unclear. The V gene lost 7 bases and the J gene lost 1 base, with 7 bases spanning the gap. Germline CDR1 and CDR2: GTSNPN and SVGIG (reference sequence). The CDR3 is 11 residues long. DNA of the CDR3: TGTGCCTTCTCAAGGAACACTGAAGCTTTCTTT. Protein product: CAFSRNTEAFF. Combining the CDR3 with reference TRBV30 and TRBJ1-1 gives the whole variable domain SQTIHQWPATLVQPVGSPLSLECTVEGTSNPNLYWYRQAAGRGLQLLFYSVGIGQISSEVPQNLSASRPQDRQFILSSKKLLLSDSGFYLCAFSRNTEAFFGQGTRLTVV.

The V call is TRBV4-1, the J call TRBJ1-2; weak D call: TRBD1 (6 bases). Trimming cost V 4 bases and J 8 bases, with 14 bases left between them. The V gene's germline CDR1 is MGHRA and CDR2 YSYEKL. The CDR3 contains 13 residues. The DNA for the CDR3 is TGCGCCAGCAGCCCTTCGGGGGCGGTCGGCTACACCTTC. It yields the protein CASSPSGAVGYTF.

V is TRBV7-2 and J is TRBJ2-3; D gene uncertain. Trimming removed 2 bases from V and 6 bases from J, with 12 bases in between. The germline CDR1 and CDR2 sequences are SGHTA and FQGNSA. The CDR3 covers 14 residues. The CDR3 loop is CASSLSPMGDTQYF. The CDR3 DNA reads TGTGCCAGCAGCTTATCCCCTATGGGGGATACGCAGTATTTT.

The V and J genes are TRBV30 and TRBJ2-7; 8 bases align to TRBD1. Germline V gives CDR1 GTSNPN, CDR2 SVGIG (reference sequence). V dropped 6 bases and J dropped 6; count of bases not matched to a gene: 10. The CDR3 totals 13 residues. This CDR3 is CACNRQGLGEQYF. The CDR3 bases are TGTGCCTGCAACCGACAGGGGTTGGGCGAGCAGTACTTC.

CDR3 region: CASSFAGVGQPQHF. The CDR3 DNA reads as TGTGCCAGCAGCTTCGCCGGGGTGGGTCAGCCCCAGCATTTT. The chain is built from TRBV7-6 and TRBJ1-5; D gene uncertain. The CDR3 extends over 14 amino acids. Germline V lookup: CDR1 SGHVS, CDR2 FNYEAQ. V was trimmed by 3 bases and J by 6 bases, leaving 12 bases between them.

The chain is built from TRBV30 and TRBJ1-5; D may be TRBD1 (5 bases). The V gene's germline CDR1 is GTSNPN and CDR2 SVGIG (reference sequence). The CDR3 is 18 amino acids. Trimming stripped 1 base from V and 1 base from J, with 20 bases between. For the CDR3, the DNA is TGTGCCTGGAGTGGCGGGCAGGGAAGGTTCCAGAGCAATCAGCCCCAGCATTTT. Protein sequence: CAWSGGQGRFQSNQPQHF.

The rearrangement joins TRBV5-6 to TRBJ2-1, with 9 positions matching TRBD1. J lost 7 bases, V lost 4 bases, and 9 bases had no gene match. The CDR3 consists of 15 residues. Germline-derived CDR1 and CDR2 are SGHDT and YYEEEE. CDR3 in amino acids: CASSLRDRVRNEQFF. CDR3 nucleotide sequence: TGTGCCAGCAGCCTCCGGGACAGGGTTCGGAATGAGCAGTTCTTC.

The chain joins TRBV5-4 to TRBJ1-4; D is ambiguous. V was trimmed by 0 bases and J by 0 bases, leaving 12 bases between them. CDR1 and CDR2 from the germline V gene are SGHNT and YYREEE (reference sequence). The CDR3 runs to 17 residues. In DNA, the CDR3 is TGTGCCAGCAGCTTGGCTAGTTTGGGCACAACTAATGAAAAACTGTTTTTT. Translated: CASSLASLGTTNEKLFF.

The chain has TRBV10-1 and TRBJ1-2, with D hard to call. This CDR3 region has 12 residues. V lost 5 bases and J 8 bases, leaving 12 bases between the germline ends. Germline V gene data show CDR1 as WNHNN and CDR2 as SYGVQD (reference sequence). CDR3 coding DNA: TGCGCCAGCAGTTCCTCGGGGATCGGCTACACCTTC. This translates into CASSSSGIGYTF.

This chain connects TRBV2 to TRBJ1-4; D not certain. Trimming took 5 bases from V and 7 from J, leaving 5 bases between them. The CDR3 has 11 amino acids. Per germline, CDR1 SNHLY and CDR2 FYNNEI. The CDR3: CASSLGEKLFF. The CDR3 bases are TGTGCCAGCAGTTTGGGTGAAAAACTGTTTTTT.

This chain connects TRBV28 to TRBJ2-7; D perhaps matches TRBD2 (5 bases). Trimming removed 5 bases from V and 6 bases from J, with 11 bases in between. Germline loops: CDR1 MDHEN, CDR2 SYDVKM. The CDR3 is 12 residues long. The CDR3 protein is CASSPPGSEQYF. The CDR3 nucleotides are TGTGCCAGCAGTCCCCCGGGATCCGAGCAGTACTTC.